This T cell receptor beta chain was sequenced for a study of vaccination and CD4 T cells after COVID-19. With 1 base removed from V and 0 bases from J, the gap between germline ends came to 10 bases. CDR3 length: 15 residues. Germline lookup yields CDR1 MNHEY and CDR2 SMNVEV (reference sequence). The treatment here: roughly ten-day PBMC culture with coronavirus spike peptide pools or control peptides (ViraFEST assay). The Oncomine TCR Beta short-read assay was applied to DNA of cultured CD4+ T cells. Genomic DNA was taken out of cultured CD4+ T cells by extraction. Via MiXCR, TCRdb re-called the PCR reads, giving one row per CDR3 protein. The data contain roughly 8,900 distinct CDR3 sequences, 45% to 55% of them singletons. Regarding this clonotype: Its antigen is as yet unknown.

The V call is TRBV27, the J call TRBJ2-7; possible D gene TRBD2, 6 bases. The sequence came from a human donor who had recovered from COVID-19. The sequenced sample was CD4+ T cells from blood, cultured in vitro. CDR3 sequence reads: CASSLWAGFSYEQYF. In DNA form, the CDR3 reads TGTGCCAGCAGTTTATGGGCGGGATTCTCCTACGAGCAGTACTTC.